One sample yielded the 25 T cell receptor beta chains listed below, sequenced in a study of cytomegalovirus exposure and HLA in healthy donors. The repertoire was sequenced with immunoSEQ multiplex PCR; TCRdb's copy has only in-frame clones and lacks some. The data show around 350,000 clones, with about nine tenths seen just once and 0.8% to 0.85% held by the top ten. The specimen was PBMCs. Source of these receptors: a woman aged 18-29 years in good health and CMV-seronegative.

The rearrangement uses TRBV7-9 and TRBJ2-7, with D possibly being TRBD2 (6 bases). Germline CDR1 is SEHNR and CDR2 is FQNEAQ (reference sequence). The V end lost 4 bases, the J end lost 1 base, and 17 bases lay between the germline ends. This CDR3 is built from 16 residues. The CDR3 bases are TGTGCCAGCAGCTCGGGTGGTCTCGGGAGATCCTACGAGCAGTACTTC. It codes for CASSSGGLGRSYEQYF.

J is TRBJ1-2 and V is TRBV6-1; the D is unclear. CDR3 size: 12 residues. The germline V and J ends were trimmed by 6 bases and 7 bases, with 12 bases remaining between them. Germline values: CDR1 MNHNS, CDR2 SASEGT. CDR3 sequence reads: CASREPQSGYTF. The CDR3, as DNA: TGTGCCAGCAGGGAACCACAGAGTGGCTACACCTTC.

This sequence joins TRBV28 and TRBJ1-2; a possible D gene is TRBD1 (6 bases). This CDR3 has 16 residues. V was cut by 5 bases and J by 3 bases, with 19 bases left in between. In germline, CDR1 is MDHEN, CDR2 SYDVKM. This CDR3 reads CASSLSIQGNDYGYTF. The CDR3 coding sequence is TGTGCCAGCAGTCTAAGTATACAGGGAAACGACTATGGCTACACCTTC.

This clone was found once. This chain connects TRBV7-2 to TRBJ1-3, with a possible D match to TRBD1 (5 bases). From germline, CDR1 is SGHTA and CDR2 FQGNSA. This CDR3 has 12 residues. Trimming took 3 bases from V and 7 from J, leaving 7 bases between them. CDR3 sequence: CASSFGGNTIYF. CDR3 in DNA: TGTGCCAGCAGCTTTGGGGGGAACACCATATATTTT. Drawing the rest from reference TRBV7-2 and TRBJ1-3, the complete variable domain is GAGVSQSPSNKVTEKGKDVELRCDPISGHTALYWYRQSLGQGLEFLIYFQGNSAPDKSGLPSDRFSAERTGGSVSTLTIQRTQQEDSAVYLCASSFGGNTIYFGEGSWLTVV.

The CDR3 DNA follows: TGTGCCAGCAGCGACTCGGCAGAAATTCGGAGAAACACCATATATTTT. Its protein product is CASSDSAEIRRNTIYF. This chain connects TRBV28 to TRBJ1-3; D is unclear. V was shortened by 6 bases and J by 5 bases, with 20 bases between the two germline ends. CDR1 is MDHEN and CDR2 is SYDVKM in the germline V gene. The CDR3 covers 16 residues.

The J gene is TRBJ2-2, the V gene TRBV27, with 10 bases aligning to TRBD2. V lost 7 bases, J lost 8 bases, and 10 bases stayed unmatched. The CDR3 contains 15 residues. Germline assignment: CDR1 MNHEY and CDR2 SMNVEV (reference sequence). CDR3 bases: TGTGCCAGCAACCCGGCGCTAGCGGGAGCGGGGGAGCTGTTTTTT. Protein product: CASNPALAGAGELFF.

The chain combines TRBV4-1 with TRBJ1-3, with TRBD1 as a possible D gene (5 bases). The CDR3 has 15 amino acids. Germline CDR1 and CDR2: MGHRA and YSYEKL. V was cut by 1 base and J by 4 bases, with 11 bases left in between. DNA for the CDR3: TGCGCCAGCAGCCAAGTCGACAGCCTGGGAAACACCATATATTTT. Residues: CASSQVDSLGNTIYF.

The V and J genes are TRBV30 and TRBJ1-1; a weak D match, TRBD1 (5 bases). CDR3 length: 16 amino acids. Germline-derived CDR1 and CDR2 are GTSNPN and SVGIG (reference sequence). Deletions cut 2 bases from V and 1 base from J, with 17 bases between. The CDR3 region has the DNA TGTGCCTGGAGTCCTTGGGGCGTACTGCAGAACACTGAAGCTTTCTTT. It is translated as CAWSPWGVLQNTEAFF.

This rearrangement joins TRBV27 to TRBJ2-7; D is possibly TRBD2 (6 bases). The CDR3 runs to 17 residues. The germline CDR1 and CDR2 sequences are MNHEY and SMNVEV (reference sequence). Trimming took off 2 bases at V and 1 base at J, with 18 bases between the two ends. For the CDR3, the DNA is TGTGCCAGCAGTTTAACCCTAGGCGGAGGGCCGTCCTACGAGCAGTACTTC. This gives the protein CASSLTLGGGPSYEQYF.

J is TRBJ2-3 and V is TRBV4-2, with 8 bases that match TRBD2. CDR1 is LGHNA and CDR2 is YNFKEQ in the germline V gene. V dropped 2 bases and J dropped 1; count of bases not matched to a gene: 8. The CDR3 sequence is 17 residues long. The CDR3 DNA reads as TGTGCCAGCAGCCAAACGGCTCTAGCGGGCGGCACAGATACGCAGTATTTT. Residues: CASSQTALAGGTDTQYF.

For the CDR3, the DNA is TGTGCCAGCAGCCTTAACGGGAGGGCCAAAAACATTCAGTACTTC. Encoded protein: CASSLNGRAKNIQYF. The chain is built from TRBV7-3 and TRBJ2-4; 7 bases align to TRBD2. V trimming: 5 bases; J trimming: 1 base; junction bases outside the gene matches: 5. This CDR3 has 15 amino acids. From germline, CDR1 is SGHTA and CDR2 FQGTGA.

This clone has only one observation. V and J are TRBV2 and TRBJ1-4, with 8 bases fitting TRBD1. Germline V CDR1 and CDR2: SNHLY, FYNNEI. CDR3 length: 15 residues. V was pared by 1 base and J by 6 bases, with 4 bases of the junction left unmatched. CDR3 DNA sequence: TGTGCCAGCAGTGAAGAGGACAGGGACTATGAAAAACTGTTTTTT. Encoded protein: CASSEEDRDYEKLFF.

The rearrangement joins TRBV27 to TRBJ2-1; possibly TRBD1 for D (6 bases). CDR3 size: 12 residues. Trimming cost V 3 bases and J 7 bases, with 7 bases left between them. Germline V lookup: CDR1 MNHEY, CDR2 SMNVEV (reference sequence). Here the CDR3 DNA reads TGTGCCAGCAGTTTCACAGGGAATGAGCAGTTCTTC. It codes for CASSFTGNEQFF.

The J gene is TRBJ2-7, the V gene TRBV19, with TRBD2 as a possible D gene (6 bases). This CDR3 is 14 amino acids long. The germline gives CDR1 LNHDA, CDR2 SQIVND (reference sequence). Trimming removed 3 bases at V and 0 bases at J, with 9 bases between. The CDR3 loop reads CASSMRGSSYEQYF. The DNA of the CDR3 is TGTGCCAGTAGTATGCGGGGCAGCTCCTACGAGCAGTACTTC. Full variable domain (missing parts from reference TRBV19 and TRBJ2-7): DGGITQSPKYLFRKEGQNVTLSCEQNLNHDAMYWYRQDPGQGLRLIYYSQIVNDFQKGDIAEGYSVSREKKESFPLTVTSAQKNPTAFYLCASSMRGSSYEQYFGPGTRLTVT.

This clone was seen only a few times. V usage is TRBV6-5 and J usage is TRBJ2-7, with 9 positions matching TRBD1. This CDR3 region has 15 residues. The germline CDR1 and CDR2 sequences are MNHEY and SVGAGI. J lost 5 bases, V lost 6 bases, and 11 bases had no gene match. CDR3 nucleotide sequence: TGTGCCAGCAGCGACCCAACAGGGGGCTCTGACGAGCAGTACTTC. This sequence encodes CASSDPTGGSDEQYF.

CDR3 protein: CATVRSGEAFF. The DNA for the CDR3 is TGTGCCACCGTCCGGTCGGGTGAAGCTTTCTTT. V gene TRBV2 combines with J gene TRBJ1-1; D not resolved. This CDR3 comprises 11 residues. Deletions cut 10 bases from V and 7 bases from J, with 13 bases between. Germline loops: CDR1 SNHLY, CDR2 FYNNEI.

J is TRBJ2-1 and V is TRBV7-6, with D hard to call. CDR1 and CDR2 from the germline V gene are SGHVS and FNYEAQ. V shed 1 base and J shed 15 bases, with 10 bases lying between them. The CDR3 covers 11 residues. The CDR3 DNA reads as TGTGCCAGCAGCTTAGGAGCCCGCCCGTTCTTC. Its protein product is CASSLGARPFF. Full variable domain (outside the CDR3, taken from reference TRBV7-6 and TRBJ2-1): GAGVSQSPRYKVTKRGQDVALRCDPISGHVSLYWYRQALGQGPEFLTYFNYEAQQDKSGLPNDRFSAERPEGSISTLTIQRTEQRDSAMYRCASSLGARPFFGPGTRLTVL.

The chain has TRBV29-1 and TRBJ2-7; D possibly corresponds to TRBD1 (5 bases). The CDR3 extends over 13 amino acids. Trimming stripped 5 bases from V and 0 bases from J, with 11 bases between. Germline V gene data show CDR1 as SQVTM and CDR2 as ANQGSEA. CDR3 sequence (DNA): TGCAGCGTTATACAGGTTCACTCCTACGAGCAGTACTTC. Amino acids: CSVIQVHSYEQYF.

V and J are TRBV27 and TRBJ2-3; 13 bases line up with TRBD2. Germline V CDR1 and CDR2: MNHEY, SMNVEV (reference sequence). The V and J ends lost 5 bases and 7 bases, in that order; junction bases with no gene match: 6. CDR3 size: 15 residues. CDR3 bases: TGTGCCAGCAGTCCCGGACTAGCGGGAGAGTATACGCAGTATTTT. It specifies CASSPGLAGEYTQYF.

V is TRBV19 and J is TRBJ1-5; TRBD1 might be the D (5 bases). The germline V and J ends were trimmed by 2 bases and 5 bases, with 16 bases remaining between them. Looked up from germline, CDR1 is LNHDA and CDR2 is SQIVND (reference sequence). The CDR3 has 16 residues. The CDR3 spells CASSIFARESYQPQHF. CDR3 DNA sequence: TGTGCCAGTAGTATATTTGCCAGGGAAAGCTATCAGCCCCAGCATTTT.

V is TRBV9 and J is TRBJ2-2; D not certain. CDR1 is SGDLS and CDR2 is YYNGEE in the germline V gene. Trimming shortened V by 4 bases and J by 7 bases, and 11 bases separated the two germline ends. The CDR3 consists of 13 residues. Written as DNA, the CDR3 is TGTGCCAGCAGCCCAGAGCTAGGCGGGGAGCTGTTTTTT. Translation: CASSPELGGELFF.

The rearrangement joins TRBV2 to TRBJ2-3, with TRBD1 as a possible D gene (5 bases). Germline-derived CDR1 and CDR2 are SNHLY and FYNNEI. The V and J ends lost 8 bases and 1 base respectively, with 13 bases between them. This CDR3 region has 14 residues. CDR3: CASRRTSRTDTQYF. CDR3 nucleotides: TGTGCCAGCCGTAGGACATCACGCACAGATACGCAGTATTTT.

This chain links TRBV6-5 with TRBJ2-2; D possibly corresponds to TRBD1 (6 bases). This CDR3 has 15 amino acids. V lost 6 bases to trimming and J lost 1 base, with 12 bases between them. Germline V gives CDR1 MNHEY, CDR2 SVGAGI. In DNA, the CDR3 is TGTGCCAGCAGCTCCGGGACACTGAACACCGGGGAGCTGTTTTTT. This gives the protein CASSSGTLNTGELFF.

V is TRBV7-6 and J is TRBJ2-1; D ambiguous. V lost 3 bases and J lost 2, with 11 bases in between. The germline CDR1 and CDR2 sequences are SGHVS and FNYEAQ. The CDR3 length is 15 residues. The CDR3 sequence is CASSFVDSTYNEQFF. In nucleotides, the CDR3 is TGTGCCAGCAGCTTCGTTGACTCGACCTACAATGAGCAGTTCTTC.

This CDR3 reads CAWSTRQGQNGYTF. CDR3 in DNA: TGTGCCTGGAGCACCCGGCAGGGCCAGAATGGCTACACCTTC. The V and J genes are TRBV30 and TRBJ1-2; possible D gene TRBD1, 5 bases. Deletions cut 3 bases from V and 6 bases from J, with 17 bases between. The length of the CDR3 is 14 residues. Germline values: CDR1 GTSNPN, CDR2 SVGIG (reference sequence).